The TCR beta chain described here comes from a study of Graves' ophthalmopathy and Graves' hyperthyroidism. Study background: The term stable hyperthyroidism indicated an absence of ophthalmopathy within 18 months of follow-up. Overall study results and limits: Most thyroid clonotypes with frequency above 0.001 were detected in blood too.

Amplification from RNA transcripts yielded the TCR beta CDR3 regions. An initial RT-PCR round employing HTBI primers preceded a second-round multiplex PCR. TCRdb re-called the multiplex PCR reads with MiXCR, one entry per CDR3 protein. The sample lists around 1.1 million distinct CDR3 sequences, less than 45% seen once, with around 10% in the top ten. The CDR3 is 13 amino acids. Trimming took 8 bases from V and 5 from J, leaving 15 bases between them. Per the germline V gene, CDR1 is MGHDK and CDR2 is SYGVNS. A remark on this clonotype: Its antigen is unknown.

Source material: peripheral blood or thyroid tissue (not recorded which). The clonotype was recovered from an adult man with Graves' hyperthyroidism. The chain carries TRBV25-1 and TRBJ2-5; TRBD1 might be the D (6 bases). CDR3 protein: CASARGWSETQYF. CDR3 nucleotide sequence: TGTGCCAGCGCCAGGGGTTGGTCGGAGACCCAGTACTTC.